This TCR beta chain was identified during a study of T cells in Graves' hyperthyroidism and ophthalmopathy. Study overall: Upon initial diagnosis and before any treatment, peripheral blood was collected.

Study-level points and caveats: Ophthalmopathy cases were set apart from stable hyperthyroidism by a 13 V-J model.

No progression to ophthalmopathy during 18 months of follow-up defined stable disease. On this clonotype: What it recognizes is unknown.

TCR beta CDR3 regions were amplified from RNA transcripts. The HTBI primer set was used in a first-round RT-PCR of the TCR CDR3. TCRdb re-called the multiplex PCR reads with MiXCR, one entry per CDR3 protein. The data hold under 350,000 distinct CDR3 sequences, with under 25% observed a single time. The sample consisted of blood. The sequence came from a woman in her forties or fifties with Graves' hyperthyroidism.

This CDR3 reads CASTRDRESGNTIYF. CDR3 sequence (DNA): TGTGCCAGCACCCGGGACAGGGAATCGGGAAACACCATATATTTT. The V and J genes are TRBV6-1 and TRBJ1-3, with 9 positions matching TRBD1. The CDR3 runs 15 residues. Per the germline V gene, CDR1 is MNHNS and CDR2 is SASEGT. Trimming removed 7 bases from V and 4 bases from J; junction bases left unmatched: 8.